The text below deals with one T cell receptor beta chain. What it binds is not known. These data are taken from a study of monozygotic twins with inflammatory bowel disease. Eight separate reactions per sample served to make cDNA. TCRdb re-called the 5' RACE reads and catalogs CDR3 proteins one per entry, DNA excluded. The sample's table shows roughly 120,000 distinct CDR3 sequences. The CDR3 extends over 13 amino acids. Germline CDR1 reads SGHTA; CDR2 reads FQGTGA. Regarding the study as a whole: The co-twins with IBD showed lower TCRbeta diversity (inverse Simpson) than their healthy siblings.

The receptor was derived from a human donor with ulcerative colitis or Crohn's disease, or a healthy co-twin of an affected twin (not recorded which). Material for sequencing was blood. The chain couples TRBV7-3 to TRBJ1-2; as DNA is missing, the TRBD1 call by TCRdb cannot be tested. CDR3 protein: CASSPFPFYGYTF.